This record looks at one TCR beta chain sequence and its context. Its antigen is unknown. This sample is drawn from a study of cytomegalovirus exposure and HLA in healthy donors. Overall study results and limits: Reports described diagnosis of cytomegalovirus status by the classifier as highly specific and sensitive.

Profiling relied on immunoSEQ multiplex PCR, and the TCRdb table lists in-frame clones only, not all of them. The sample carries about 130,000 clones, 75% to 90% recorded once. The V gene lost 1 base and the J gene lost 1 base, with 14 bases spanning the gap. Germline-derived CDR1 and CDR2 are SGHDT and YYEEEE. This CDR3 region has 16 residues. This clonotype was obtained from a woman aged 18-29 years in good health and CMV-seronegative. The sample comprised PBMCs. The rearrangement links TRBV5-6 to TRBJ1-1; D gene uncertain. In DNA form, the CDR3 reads TGTGCCAGCAGCTTGCTACAGATAGATTGGAACACTGAAGCTTTCTTT. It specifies CASSLLQIDWNTEAFF.